A single sample gave rise to the 21 T cell receptor beta chains below, sequenced in a study of control samples from healthy donors and cancer patients. The assay was immunoSEQ multiplex PCR, and TCRdb's table has in-frame clones only and misses some. Of around 150,000 clones listed, around 96% are singletons. Sequenced: blood. The receptor source for this set is a woman aged 40-49 years in good health.

This chain connects TRBV7-2 to TRBJ1-2, with D hard to call. The germline V gene encodes CDR1 SGHTA and CDR2 FQGNSA. V lost 2 bases and J 4 bases, leaving 8 bases between the germline ends. The CDR3 contains 13 residues. The CDR3 nucleotides read TGTGCCAGCAGCTTACTGCACGGCTATGGCTACACCTTC. It translates to CASSLLHGYGYTF.

V gene TRBV9 combines with J gene TRBJ2-7; possible D gene TRBD2, 6 bases. V lost 0 bases and J lost 6, with 16 bases in between. The germline CDR1 and CDR2 sequences are SGDLS and YYNGEE. There are 15 residues in the CDR3. CDR3 residues: CASSVAGGLMGEQYF. The CDR3 bases are TGTGCCAGCAGCGTAGCCGGAGGGCTCATGGGCGAGCAGTACTTC.

This clone appeared once. The rearrangement uses TRBV7-8 and TRBJ1-3; D ambiguous. CDR3 size: 16 residues. CDR1 SGHVS and CDR2 FQNEAQ come from the germline V gene. Deletions cut 4 bases from V and 4 bases from J, with 17 bases between. CDR3 nucleotide sequence: TGTGCCAGCAGCTCCTTCCTCGGGGAGAGCGGAAACACCATATATTTT. Encoded protein: CASSSFLGESGNTIYF.

The rearrangement uses TRBV5-1 and TRBJ1-3, with D unresolved. Germline CDR1 SGHRS, CDR2 YFSETQ. The CDR3 has 14 residues. V gave up 0 bases and J gave up 2 bases, with 6 bases separating them. CDR3 sequence reads: CASSLGTAGNTIYF. CDR3 coding DNA: TGCGCCAGCAGCTTGGGGACTGCTGGAAACACCATATATTTT.

This chain connects TRBV6-5 to TRBJ1-1; 7 bases fit TRBD1. Germline CDR1 reads MNHEY; CDR2 reads SVGAGI. The CDR3 runs to 14 residues. The V and J ends lost 6 bases and 1 base, in that order; junction bases with no gene match: 5. Written as DNA, the CDR3 is TGTGCCAGCAGGCCGACAGGGAAGAACACTGAAGCTTTCTTT. Translating it yields CASRPTGKNTEAFF.

The chain couples TRBV6-6 to TRBJ2-1; tentative D call: TRBD2 (5 bases). Trimming shortened V by 2 bases and J by 1 base, and 6 bases separated the two germline ends. Germline CDR1 is MNHNY and CDR2 is SVGAGI (reference sequence). The CDR3 runs to 14 residues. In DNA form, the CDR3 reads TGTGCCAGCAGTTACGGCGGGTCCTACAATGAGCAGTTCTTC. Translation: CASSYGGSYNEQFF.

The table lists this clone with a count of one. The rearrangement links TRBV12-3 or TRBV12-4 to TRBJ1-1; D remains ambiguous. This CDR3 has 11 residues. V was cut by 8 bases and J by 6 bases, with 10 bases left in between. The CDR3 coding sequence is TGTGCCAGCGCGGATGGTCCTGAAGCTTTCTTT. Protein product: CASADGPEAFF.

This chain uses TRBV27 with TRBJ1-2; 7 nucleotides align to TRBD1. Trimming removed 9 bases from V and 4 bases from J; junction bases left unmatched: 14. This CDR3 has 15 amino acids. Germline lookup yields CDR1 MNHEY and CDR2 SMNVEV (reference sequence). CDR3 coding DNA: TGTGCCAGTGGACGTTGGGACAGAATTGTCTATGGCTACACCTTC. It translates to CASGRWDRIVYGYTF.

The chain has TRBV6-5 and TRBJ1-6; D perhaps matches TRBD1 (5 bases). With 3 bases removed from V and 4 bases from J, the gap between germline ends came to 7 bases. The CDR3 runs 14 residues. The germline V gene has CDR1 MNHEY and CDR2 SVGAGI. The CDR3 protein is CASSYRQYNSPLHF. CDR3 in DNA: TGTGCCAGCAGTTATAGACAGTATAATTCACCCCTCCACTTT.

The V call is TRBV4-3, the J call TRBJ1-4; maybe TRBD1 (6 bases). This CDR3 is built from 16 residues. Germline V gene lookup returns CDR1 LGHNA and CDR2 YSLEER. V dropped 1 base and J dropped 7 bases, with 16 bases sitting between them. The DNA of the CDR3 is TGCGCCAGCAGCCAAGGAGAACAGGGAAGAGGTGAAAAACTGTTTTTT. Encoded protein: CASSQGEQGRGEKLFF.

This chain connects TRBV6-2 or TRBV6-3 to TRBJ2-4; 10 nucleotides align to TRBD2. The length of the CDR3 is 16 residues. With V trimmed by 3 bases and J by 3 bases, 5 bases remained unmatched. Germline values: CDR1 MNHEY, CDR2 SVGEGT. This chain's CDR3 is CASSYWLAGDKNIQYF. The CDR3 region has the DNA TGTGCCAGCAGTTATTGGCTAGCGGGAGACAAAAACATTCAGTACTTC.

In DNA form, the CDR3 reads TGCGCCACCGAAGGACAGAACACTGAAGCTTTCTTT. This codes for CATEGQNTEAFF. This chain joins TRBV4-1 and TRBJ1-1; tentatively, D is TRBD1 (5 bases). This CDR3 spans 12 amino acids. Trimming left V 10 bases short and J 1 base short, with 10 bases between. CDR1 is MGHRA, CDR2 YSYEKL, per germline.

The CDR3, as DNA: TGCGCCAGCAGCTTGGTTGGGACTAGTTACGAGCAGTACTTC. It yields the protein CASSLVGTSYEQYF. The V and J genes are TRBV5-1 and TRBJ2-7; 8 nucleotides agree with TRBD2. The CDR3 extends over 14 amino acids. V shed 0 bases, J shed 4 bases, and the junction held 3 bases outside the gene matches. The germline gives CDR1 SGHRS, CDR2 YFSETQ.

The CDR3 DNA reads as TGTGCCAGCAGCTTGGAGGCGGCCAGGAGAGGCTGGGGCTACACCTTC. As protein: CASSLEAARRGWGYTF. V usage is TRBV5-6 and J usage is TRBJ1-2; unclear D gene. Deletions cut 0 bases from V and 8 bases from J, with 20 bases between. The germline V gene encodes CDR1 SGHDT and CDR2 YYEEEE. The CDR3 is 16 residues long.

This rearrangement joins TRBV19 to TRBJ1-5, with a tentative D call TRBD1 (5 bases). The CDR3 is made up of 16 amino acids. The V end lost 3 bases, the J end lost 0 bases, and 12 bases lay between the germline ends. Germline CDR1 reads LNHDA; CDR2 reads SQIVND (reference sequence). The CDR3 loop reads CASSMGLTYSNQPQHF. The CDR3 coding sequence is TGTGCCAGTAGTATGGGGCTTACCTATAGCAATCAGCCCCAGCATTTT.

The gene calls are TRBV6-2 or TRBV6-3 and TRBJ1-4, with D perhaps TRBD1 (5 bases). V lost 4 bases, J lost 6 bases, and 9 bases lay in between. This CDR3 has 13 residues. Germline V gene data show CDR1 as MNHEY and CDR2 as SVGEGT. In DNA, the CDR3 is TGTGCCAGCAGTTCCAGGGTCGATGAAAAACTGTTTTTT. It specifies CASSSRVDEKLFF.

The rearrangement links TRBV4-3 to TRBJ1-1; the D gene is possibly TRBD1 (5 bases). The CDR3 sequence is 19 residues long. The germline gives CDR1 LGHNA, CDR2 YSLEER. V was pared by 0 bases and J by 10 bases, with 30 bases between. CDR3: CASSQDHLRAAGGRDAAFF. In nucleotides, the CDR3 is TGCGCCAGCAGCCAAGATCATCTTAGGGCGGCAGGCGGTCGGGACGCAGCTTTCTTT.

V and J are TRBV6-2 or TRBV6-3 and TRBJ2-4; 7 bases align to TRBD1. The germline V gene has CDR1 MNHEY and CDR2 SVGEGT. V lost 0 bases to trimming and J lost 0 bases; unmatched junction nucleotides: 8. CDR3 size: 18 residues. DNA of the CDR3: TGTGCCAGCAGTTACTCCTCGGGACAGACAGTAGCCAAAAACATTCAGTACTTC. Translated: CASSYSSGQTVAKNIQYF.

CDR3: CASSSQGRSPLHF. CDR3 nucleotides: TGTGCCAGCAGTTCACAGGGGAGGTCACCCCTCCACTTT. V is TRBV12-3 or TRBV12-4 and J is TRBJ1-6, with TRBD1 matching over 7 bases. The CDR3 is 13 amino acids. The junction had 4 bases not matched to a gene; V was cut back by 4 bases and J by 10 bases.

The CDR3 sequence: CASSPTLRRRNTQYF. The DNA for the CDR3 is TGTGCCAGCAGTCCTACTTTGCGGCGAAGGAATACGCAGTATTTT. This sequence joins TRBV6-5 and TRBJ2-3, with D unresolved. Deletions cut 5 bases from V and 7 bases from J, with 19 bases between. The CDR3 consists of 15 residues. The V gene's germline CDR1 is MNHEY and CDR2 SVGAGI.

This clone was observed a few times. The chain combines TRBV6-6 with TRBJ1-5; 8 positions agree with TRBD1. The CDR3 length is 15 residues. J was trimmed by 6 bases and V by 0 bases; bases with no gene match: 4. CDR1 MNHNY and CDR2 SVGAGI come from the germline V gene (reference sequence). Written as DNA, the CDR3 is TGTGCCAGCAGTTACTCCGAACAGGGGGTTCAGCCCCAGCATTTT. This translates into CASSYSEQGVQPQHF.